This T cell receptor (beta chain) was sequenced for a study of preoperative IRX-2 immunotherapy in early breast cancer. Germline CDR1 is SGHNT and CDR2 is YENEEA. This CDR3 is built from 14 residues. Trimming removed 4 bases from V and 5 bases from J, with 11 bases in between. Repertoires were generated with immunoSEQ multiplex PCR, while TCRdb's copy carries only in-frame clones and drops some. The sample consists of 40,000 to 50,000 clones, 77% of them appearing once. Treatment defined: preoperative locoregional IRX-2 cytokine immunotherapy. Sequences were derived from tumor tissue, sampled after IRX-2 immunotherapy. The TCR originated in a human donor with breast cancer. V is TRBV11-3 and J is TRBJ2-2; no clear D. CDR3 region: CASSSLGVTGELFF. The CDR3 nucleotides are TGTGCCAGCAGCTCGCTGGGTGTTACCGGGGAGCTGTTTTTT.